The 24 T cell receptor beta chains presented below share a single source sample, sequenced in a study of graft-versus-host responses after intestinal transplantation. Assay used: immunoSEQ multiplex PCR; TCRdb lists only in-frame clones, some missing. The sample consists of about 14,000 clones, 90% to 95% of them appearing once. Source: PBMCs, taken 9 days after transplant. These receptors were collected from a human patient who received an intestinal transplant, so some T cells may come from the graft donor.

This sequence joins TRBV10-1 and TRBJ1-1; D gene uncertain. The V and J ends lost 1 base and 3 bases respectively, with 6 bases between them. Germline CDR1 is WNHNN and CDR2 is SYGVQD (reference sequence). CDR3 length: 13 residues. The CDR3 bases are TGCGCCAGCAGTGAGTTGAGGTACACTGAAGCTTTCTTT. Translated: CASSELRYTEAFF.

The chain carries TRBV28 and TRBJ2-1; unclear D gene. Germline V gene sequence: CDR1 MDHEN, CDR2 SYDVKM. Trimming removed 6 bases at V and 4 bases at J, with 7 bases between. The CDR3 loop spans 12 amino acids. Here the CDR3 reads CASRGIYNEQFF. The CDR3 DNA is TGTGCCAGCAGGGGCATTTACAATGAGCAGTTCTTC.

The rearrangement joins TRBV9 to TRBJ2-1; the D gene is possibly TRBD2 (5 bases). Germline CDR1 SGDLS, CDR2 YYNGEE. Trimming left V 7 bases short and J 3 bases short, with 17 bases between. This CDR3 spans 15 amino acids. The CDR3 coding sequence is TGTGCCAGCGGGGTAAACCCGGGGAACTACAATGAGCAGTTCTTC. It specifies CASGVNPGNYNEQFF.

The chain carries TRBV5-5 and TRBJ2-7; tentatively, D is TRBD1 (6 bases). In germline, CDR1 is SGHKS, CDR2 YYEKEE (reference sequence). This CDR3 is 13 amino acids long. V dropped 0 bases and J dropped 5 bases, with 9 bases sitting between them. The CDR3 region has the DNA TGTGCCAGCAGCTTGGGACAGGTGAACGAGCAGTACTTC. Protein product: CASSLGQVNEQYF.

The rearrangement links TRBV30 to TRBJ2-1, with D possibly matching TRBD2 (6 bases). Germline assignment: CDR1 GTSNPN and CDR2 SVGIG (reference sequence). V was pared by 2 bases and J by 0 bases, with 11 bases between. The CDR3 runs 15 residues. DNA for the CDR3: TGTGCCTGGAGTAAACGGGAGAGCTCCTACAATGAGCAGTTCTTC. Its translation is CAWSKRESSYNEQFF.

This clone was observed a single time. For the CDR3, the DNA is TGTGCCAGCAGCGTCTTAGACAGTACTTCACCCCTCCACTTT. It specifies CASSVLDSTSPLHF. The J gene is TRBJ1-6, the V gene TRBV9, with D tentatively TRBD1 (5 bases). CDR1 SGDLS and CDR2 YYNGEE come from the germline V gene. V gave up 2 bases and J gave up 9 bases, with 12 bases separating them. The CDR3 totals 14 residues.

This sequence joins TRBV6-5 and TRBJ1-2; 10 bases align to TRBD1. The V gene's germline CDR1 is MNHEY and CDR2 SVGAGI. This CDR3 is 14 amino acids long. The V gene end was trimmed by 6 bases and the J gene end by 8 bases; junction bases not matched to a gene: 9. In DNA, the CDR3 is TGTGCCAGCAGGGATTACGGGACAGGGGAAGGCTACACCTTC. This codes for CASRDYGTGEGYTF.

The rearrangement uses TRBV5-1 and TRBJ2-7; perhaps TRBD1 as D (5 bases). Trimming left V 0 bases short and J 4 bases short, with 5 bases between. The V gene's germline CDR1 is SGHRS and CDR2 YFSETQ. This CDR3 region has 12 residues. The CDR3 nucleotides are TGCGCCAGCAGCTTGGAGGGGTACGAGCAGTACTTC. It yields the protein CASSLEGYEQYF.

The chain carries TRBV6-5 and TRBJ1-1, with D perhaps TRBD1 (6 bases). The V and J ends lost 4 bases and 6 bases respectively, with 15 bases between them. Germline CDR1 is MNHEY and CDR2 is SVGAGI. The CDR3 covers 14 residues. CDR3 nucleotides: TGTGCCAGCAGTTCCACAGGGTTTTCTGCTGAAGCTTTCTTT. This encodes CASSSTGFSAEAFF.

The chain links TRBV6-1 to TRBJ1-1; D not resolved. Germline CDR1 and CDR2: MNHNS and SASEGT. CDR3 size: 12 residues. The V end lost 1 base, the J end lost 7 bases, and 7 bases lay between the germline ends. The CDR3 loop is CASSEGAYEAFF. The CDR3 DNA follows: TGTGCCAGCAGTGAAGGAGCTTATGAAGCTTTCTTT.

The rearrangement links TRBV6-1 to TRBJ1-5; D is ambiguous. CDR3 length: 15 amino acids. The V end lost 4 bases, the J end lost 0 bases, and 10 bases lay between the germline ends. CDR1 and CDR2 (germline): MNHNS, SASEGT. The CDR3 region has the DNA TGTGCCAGCAGTGCCTCAAGTTATAGCAATCAGCCCCAGCATTTT. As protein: CASSASSYSNQPQHF.

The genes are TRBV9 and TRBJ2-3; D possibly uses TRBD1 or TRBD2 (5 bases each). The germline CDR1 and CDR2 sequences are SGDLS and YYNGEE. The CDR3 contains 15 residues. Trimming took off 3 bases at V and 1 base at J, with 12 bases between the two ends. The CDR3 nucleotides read TGTGCCAGCAGCGGGAGTAGAGGGGGCACAGATACGCAGTATTTT. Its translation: CASSGSRGGTDTQYF.

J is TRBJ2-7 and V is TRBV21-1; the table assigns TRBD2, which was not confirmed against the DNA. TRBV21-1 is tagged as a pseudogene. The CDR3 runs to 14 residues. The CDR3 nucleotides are TGTGCCAGGGGACTAGCGGGGGAATCCTACGAGCAGTACTTC. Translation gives CARGLAGESYEQYF.

The CDR3 region has the DNA TGCGCCAGCAGCCAAGTTGTTGGGATCGAGCAGTACTTC. Translating it yields CASSQVVGIEQYF. V usage is TRBV4-1 and J usage is TRBJ2-7; D is undetermined. This CDR3 has 13 residues. Germline V gene data show CDR1 as MGHRA and CDR2 as YSYEKL. Trimming removed 1 base at V and 6 bases at J, with 10 bases between.

In DNA, the CDR3 is TGTGCCAGCAGCTTAGCGATCATGAACACTGAAGCTTTCTTT. This sequence encodes CASSLAIMNTEAFF. The V and J genes are TRBV7-9 and TRBJ1-1; D remains ambiguous. The CDR3 extends over 14 amino acids. Trimming pared 0 bases from V and 0 bases from J, leaving 5 bases between. Germline CDR1 reads SEHNR; CDR2 reads FQNEAQ (reference sequence).

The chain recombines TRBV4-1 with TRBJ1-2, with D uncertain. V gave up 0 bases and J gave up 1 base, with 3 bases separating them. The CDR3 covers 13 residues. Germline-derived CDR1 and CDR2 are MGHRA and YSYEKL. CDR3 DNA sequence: TGCGCCAGCAGCCAAGATTTTAACTATGGCTACACCTTC. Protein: CASSQDFNYGYTF.

This chain's CDR3 is CASSRPPYEQYF. As DNA, the CDR3 is TGTGCCAGCAGTCGCCCCCCCTACGAGCAGTACTTC. The rearrangement uses TRBV28 and TRBJ2-7; D is uncertain. Trimming shortened V by 5 bases and J by 2 bases, and 7 bases separated the two germline ends. Germline assignment: CDR1 MDHEN and CDR2 SYDVKM. The CDR3 length is 12 residues. Supplemented by reference TRBV28 and TRBJ2-7, the full variable domain reads DVKVTQSSRYLVKRTGEKVFLECVQDMDHENMFWYRQDPGLGLRLIYFSYDVKMKEKGDIPEGYSVSREKKERFSLILESASTNQTSMYLCASSRPPYEQYFGPGTRLTVT.

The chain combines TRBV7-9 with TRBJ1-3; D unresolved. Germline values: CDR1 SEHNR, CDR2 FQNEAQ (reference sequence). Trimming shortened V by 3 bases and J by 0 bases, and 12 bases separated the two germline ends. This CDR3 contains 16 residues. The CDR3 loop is CASSLAELHSGNTIYF. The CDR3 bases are TGTGCCAGCAGCTTGGCTGAGCTCCACTCTGGAAACACCATATATTTT.

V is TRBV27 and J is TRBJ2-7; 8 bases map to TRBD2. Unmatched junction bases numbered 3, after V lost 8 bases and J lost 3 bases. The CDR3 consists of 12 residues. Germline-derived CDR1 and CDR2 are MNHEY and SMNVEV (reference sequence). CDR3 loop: CASGLARYEQYF. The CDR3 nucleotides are TGTGCCAGCGGACTAGCACGCTACGAGCAGTACTTC.

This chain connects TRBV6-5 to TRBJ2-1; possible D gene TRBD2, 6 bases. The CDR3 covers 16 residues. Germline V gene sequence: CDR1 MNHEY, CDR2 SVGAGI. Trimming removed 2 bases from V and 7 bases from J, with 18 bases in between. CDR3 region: CASSYLKGGFGNEQFF. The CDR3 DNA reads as TGTGCCAGCAGTTACCTAAAGGGAGGATTTGGGAATGAGCAGTTCTTC.

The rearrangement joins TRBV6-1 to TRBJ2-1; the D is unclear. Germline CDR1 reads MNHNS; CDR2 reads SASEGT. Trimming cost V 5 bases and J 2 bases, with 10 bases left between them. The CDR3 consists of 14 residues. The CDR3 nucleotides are TGTGCCAGCAGTCGTACCCGCCCCTACAATGAGCAGTTCTTC. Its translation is CASSRTRPYNEQFF.

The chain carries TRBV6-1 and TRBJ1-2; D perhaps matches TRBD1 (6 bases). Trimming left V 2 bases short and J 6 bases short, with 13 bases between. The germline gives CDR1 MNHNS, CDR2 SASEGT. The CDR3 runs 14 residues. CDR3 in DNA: TGTGCCAGCAGTGAATTGGCAAGGGGGGATGGCTACACCTTC. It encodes CASSELARGDGYTF.

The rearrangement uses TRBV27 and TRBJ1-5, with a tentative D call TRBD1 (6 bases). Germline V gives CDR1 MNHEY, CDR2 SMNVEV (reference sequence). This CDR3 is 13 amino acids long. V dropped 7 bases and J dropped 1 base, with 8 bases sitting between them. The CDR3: CASKGQSNQPQHF. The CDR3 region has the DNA TGTGCCAGCAAAGGACAGAGCAATCAGCCCCAGCATTTT.

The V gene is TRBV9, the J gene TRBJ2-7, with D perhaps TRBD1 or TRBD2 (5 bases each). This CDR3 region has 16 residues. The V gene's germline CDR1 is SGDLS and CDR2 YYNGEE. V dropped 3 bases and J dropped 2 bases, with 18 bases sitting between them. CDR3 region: CASSDFGTVATYEQYF. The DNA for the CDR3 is TGTGCCAGCAGCGATTTCGGGACCGTGGCCACCTACGAGCAGTACTTC.